Shown below are 25 T cell receptor beta chains from a single sample sequenced in a study of cytomegalovirus exposure and HLA in healthy donors. Use of 60 Vbeta and 13 Jbeta primers characterized the PCR. Profiled with immunoSEQ multiplex PCR; TCRdb holds only in-frame clones, not every one. In the table there are about 230,000 clones, 77% of which are singletons. Sequencing input: PBMCs. These receptors were taken from a woman aged 60 to 75 in good health and CMV-seropositive.

The chain uses TRBV18 and TRBJ1-1; D is ambiguous. The V gene lost 2 bases and the J gene lost 3 bases, with 10 bases spanning the gap. CDR1 and CDR2 from the germline V gene are KGHSH and LQKENI. CDR3 length equals 14 residues. The CDR3 region has the DNA TGTGCCAGCTCACCAAGAGGGCTGGACACTGAAGCTTTCTTT. Residues: CASSPRGLDTEAFF.

V is TRBV7-8 and J is TRBJ1-1, with TRBD1 matching 8 bases. This CDR3 is built from 16 residues. The J segment lost 4 bases and the V segment lost 5 bases, leaving 12 bases of the junction unmatched. The germline gives CDR1 SGHVS, CDR2 FQNEAQ. The CDR3 here is CASSRPPGQASTEAFF. In DNA form, the CDR3 reads TGTGCCAGCAGCCGACCTCCGGGACAGGCATCCACTGAAGCTTTCTTT. The full variable domain, rest sourced from reference TRBV7-8 and TRBJ1-1, is GAGVSQSPRYKVAKRGQDVALRCDPISGHVSLFWYQQALGQGPEFLTYFQNEAQLDKSGLPSDRFFAERPEGSVSTLKIQRTQQEDSAVYLCASSRPPGQASTEAFFGQGTRLTVV.

The chain combines TRBV6-1 with TRBJ2-1; 7 bases line up with TRBD1. The length of the CDR3 is 13 residues. Germline CDR1 reads MNHNS; CDR2 reads SASEGT. Losses at the gene ends were 4 bases for V and 13 bases for J; bases not matched to a gene: 10. CDR3: CASSGTDRVGQFF. For the CDR3, the DNA is TGTGCCAGCAGTGGAACCGACAGGGTAGGTCAGTTCTTC.

The genes are TRBV6-5 and TRBJ2-7; 8 bases line up with TRBD1. Unmatched junction bases numbered 14, after V lost 7 bases and J lost 6 bases. This CDR3 is 15 amino acids long. Germline V gives CDR1 MNHEY, CDR2 SVGAGI. Here the CDR3 DNA reads TGTGCCAGCACGTACTTATGGACAGGGACGAGCGAGCAGTACTTC. This gives the protein CASTYLWTGTSEQYF.

The chain recombines TRBV6-1 with TRBJ1-4; D is undetermined. Germline V gene sequence: CDR1 MNHNS, CDR2 SASEGT. The CDR3 is 13 residues long. V dropped 5 bases and J dropped 6 bases, with 10 bases sitting between them. This CDR3 reads CASSYRDHEKLFF. CDR3 bases: TGTGCCAGCAGTTATCGGGATCATGAAAAACTGTTTTTT.

This chain connects TRBV4-3 to TRBJ1-2; perhaps TRBD1 as D (6 bases). V was pared by 1 base and J by 8 bases, with 14 bases between. Germline V lookup: CDR1 LGHNA, CDR2 YSLEER. The CDR3 has 14 amino acids. The CDR3, as DNA: TGCGCCAGCAGCCAAGGGCGGGGGCGTGGGGGCTACACCTTC. This encodes CASSQGRGRGGYTF.

This chain uses TRBV5-4 with TRBJ1-5; D not certain. The CDR3 spans 17 residues. Trimming shortened V by 4 bases and J by 5 bases, and 22 bases separated the two germline ends. Looked up from germline, CDR1 is SGHNT and CDR2 is YYREEE (reference sequence). The CDR3 loop reads CASSGLGRTAIDQPQHF. In DNA, the CDR3 is TGTGCCAGCAGCGGCCTCGGGAGGACGGCGATCGATCAGCCCCAGCATTTT.

The chain uses TRBV6-1 and TRBJ1-2; the match to TRBD1 covers 8 bases. CDR1 and CDR2 from the germline V gene are MNHNS and SASEGT. J lost 4 bases, V lost 2 bases, and 12 bases had no gene match. The CDR3 is 17 residues long. The CDR3 DNA follows: TGTGCCAGCAGTGAAAACGTAGGAGACAGGGGAGTCTATGGCTACACCTTC. Translated, it gives CASSENVGDRGVYGYTF.

The chain uses TRBV29-1 and TRBJ2-7; 9 bases are shared with TRBD1. The junction had 12 bases not matched to a gene; V was cut back by 7 bases and J by 5 bases. This CDR3 region has 14 residues. Germline CDR1 SQVTM, CDR2 ANQGSEA. CDR3 region: CSADSGTGIHEQYF. The DNA of the CDR3 is TGCAGCGCCGACTCCGGGACAGGGATCCACGAGCAGTACTTC.

J is TRBJ1-1 and V is TRBV6-5, with D perhaps matching TRBD1 (6 bases). CDR1 and CDR2 from the germline V gene are MNHEY and SVGAGI. The CDR3 is made up of 13 amino acids. With 5 bases removed from V and 10 bases from J, the gap between germline ends came to 17 bases. CDR3 sequence (DNA): TGTGCCAGCAGTCCCCTGAATACCAGGGGAGCTTTCTTT. This sequence encodes CASSPLNTRGAFF.

The chain joins TRBV5-5 to TRBJ2-3; D perhaps matches TRBD2 (5 bases). Per germline, CDR1 SGHKS and CDR2 YYEKEE (reference sequence). The CDR3 loop spans 14 amino acids. The V end was cut by 6 bases, the J end by 4 bases, with 15 bases between. CDR3 sequence reads: CASTRRPTADTQYF. The CDR3 nucleotides read TGTGCCAGCACCCGGAGGCCTACGGCAGATACGCAGTATTTT.

This rearrangement joins TRBV5-1 to TRBJ2-7; possible D gene TRBD1, 5 bases. V was pared by 0 bases and J by 4 bases, with 11 bases between. CDR1 SGHRS and CDR2 YFSETQ come from the germline V gene. CDR3 length: 14 amino acids. The CDR3 DNA follows: TGCGCCAGCAGCTTGGGACAGTCCACGTACGAGCAGTACTTC. It encodes CASSLGQSTYEQYF.

V gene TRBV5-5 combines with J gene TRBJ1-2, with TRBD1 matching over 7 bases. Germline loops: CDR1 SGHKS, CDR2 YYEKEE (reference sequence). There are 13 residues in the CDR3. J gave up 2 bases and V 2 bases, and 0 bases lay outside the gene matches. The CDR3 DNA reads as TGTGCCAGCAGCTTCAGGGGGAACTATGGCTACACCTTC. As protein: CASSFRGNYGYTF.

The chain carries TRBV7-2 and TRBJ1-5; no reliable D call. Per germline, CDR1 SGHTA and CDR2 FQGNSA. CDR3 length: 14 amino acids. V was cut by 5 bases and J by 1 base, with 9 bases left in between. Written as DNA, the CDR3 is TGTGCCAGCAGCCCCGGGGAGAGCAATCAGCCCCAGCATTTT. Translating gives CASSPGESNQPQHF.

The chain is built from TRBV6-1 and TRBJ2-7; 11 nucleotides match TRBD2. The V gene end was trimmed by 5 bases and the J gene end by 2 bases; junction bases not matched to a gene: 5. This CDR3 contains 15 residues. CDR1 is MNHNS and CDR2 is SASEGT in the germline V gene. CDR3 amino acids: CASSSLAGGTYEQYF. The CDR3 DNA reads TGTGCCAGCAGTTCTTTAGCGGGGGGGACCTACGAGCAGTACTTC.

This clone was observed a single time. The chain is built from TRBV2 and TRBJ2-5, with D perhaps TRBD2 (5 bases). CDR1 is SNHLY, CDR2 FYNNEI, per germline. V was pared by 10 bases and J by 5 bases, with 14 bases between. This CDR3 is 12 amino acids long. CDR3 region: CATAGSRETQYF. CDR3 nucleotides: TGTGCCACCGCGGGCTCCCGCGAGACCCAGTACTTC. Full variable domain (rest looked up from reference TRBV2 and TRBJ2-5): EPEVTQTPSHQVTQMGQEVILRCVPISNHLYFYWYRQILGQKVEFLVSFYNNEISEKSEIFDDQFSVERPDGSNFTLKIRSTKLEDSAMYFCATAGSRETQYFGPGTRLLVL.

This clone is a singleton in its sample. V is TRBV30 and J is TRBJ2-1; 8 nucleotides align to TRBD2. The germline V gene has CDR1 GTSNPN and CDR2 SVGIG (reference sequence). Trimming at V came to 2 bases and at J to 4 bases, leaving 7 bases not matched to a gene. The length of the CDR3 is 15 residues. For the CDR3, the DNA is TGTGCCTGGAGTCCCCGGAGCGGGAGATACAATGAGCAGTTCTTC. It codes for CAWSPRSGRYNEQFF.

Here the CDR3 reads CASSQNPTGHQPQHF. CDR3 sequence (DNA): TGTGCCAGCAGTCAAAACCCGACAGGGCATCAGCCCCAGCATTTT. The chain couples TRBV6-5 to TRBJ1-5; TRBD1 aligns across 7 bases. Germline V gene data show CDR1 as MNHEY and CDR2 as SVGAGI. V trimming: 5 bases; J trimming: 5 bases; junction bases outside the gene matches: 9. The CDR3 is made up of 15 amino acids.

The chain joins TRBV27 to TRBJ2-1, with a weak D call TRBD2 (6 bases). This CDR3 is built from 14 residues. Germline V CDR1 and CDR2: MNHEY, SMNVEV (reference sequence). V lost 4 bases, J lost 7 bases, and 14 bases lay in between. The CDR3 is CASSWRVSGNEQFF. The DNA of the CDR3 is TGTGCCAGCAGTTGGAGGGTATCCGGGAATGAGCAGTTCTTC.

V usage is TRBV7-2 and J usage is TRBJ2-1; the match to TRBD2 covers 9 bases. This CDR3 is 16 amino acids long. CDR1 and CDR2 (germline): SGHTA, FQGNSA. V trimming: 1 base; J trimming: 7 bases; junction bases outside the gene matches: 8. As DNA, the CDR3 is TGTGCCAGCAGCTTAGGTCCTAGCGGGGACCGTAATGAGCAGTTCTTC. Translated, it gives CASSLGPSGDRNEQFF.

This rearrangement joins TRBV5-4 to TRBJ1-1; TRBD1 aligns across 8 bases. Trimming removed 4 bases from V and 1 base from J; junction bases left unmatched: 9. The CDR3 runs 16 residues. Germline values: CDR1 SGHNT, CDR2 YYREEE (reference sequence). The CDR3 sequence: CASSLGQGGGNTEAFF. CDR3 nucleotides: TGTGCCAGCAGCCTAGGACAGGGCGGAGGGAACACTGAAGCTTTCTTT.

The DNA of the CDR3 is TGTGCCACCCTGCGGCCAGGGATCATGAACACTGAAGCTTTCTTT. Its protein is CATLRPGIMNTEAFF. This rearrangement joins TRBV19 to TRBJ1-1; D is perhaps TRBD1 (5 bases). There are 15 residues in the CDR3. CDR1 LNHDA and CDR2 SQIVND come from the germline V gene (reference sequence). The ends were cut back, 10 bases at V and 0 bases at J, with 18 bases in the middle.

The chain has TRBV30 and TRBJ1-2; D is undetermined. The CDR3 contains 14 residues. V was clipped by 0 bases and J by 6 bases, with 14 bases between them. From germline, CDR1 is GTSNPN and CDR2 SVGIG (reference sequence). The CDR3 region has the DNA TGTGCCTGGAGTGTACGCGGGTCTCTGGATGGCTACACCTTC. It specifies CAWSVRGSLDGYTF.

The genes are TRBV7-5 and TRBJ1-3; the D call TRBD1 from the table was never checked on the DNA. TRBV7-5 is a documented pseudogene. The CDR3 length is 19 residues. The CDR3 is CVRSIRTGTGEGAGNTIYF. The CDR3 DNA follows: TGTGTCAGAAGTATTCGAACCGGGACAGGGGAAGGGGCTGGAAACACCATATATTTT.

The J gene is TRBJ2-7, the V gene TRBV30; 7 bases agree with TRBD1. Per germline, CDR1 GTSNPN and CDR2 SVGIG (reference sequence). The CDR3 extends over 15 amino acids. The V gene end was trimmed by 1 base and the J gene end by 2 bases; junction bases not matched to a gene: 8. CDR3 nucleotides: TGTGCCTGGAGTGGGGGACAGAGGGCAACCTACGAGCAGTACTTC. Encoded protein: CAWSGGQRATYEQYF.